The next 5 T cell receptor beta chains were all read from a single sample in a study of neurological immune-mediated disorders. In TCRdb, the 5' RACE reads were re-called with MiXCR into one record per CDR3 protein. The table shows roughly 41,000 distinct CDR3 sequences, with less than 2% occurring only once. What was sequenced was PBMCs. These receptors were obtained from a woman aged 40 to 50 with multiple sclerosis.

Within the sample, this clonotype is medium-sized. The chain uses TRBV5-1 and TRBJ2-1, with D unresolved. V lost 1 base, J lost 4 bases, and 27 bases lay in between. CDR1 is SGHRS and CDR2 is YFSETQ in the germline V gene. The CDR3 loop spans 20 amino acids. CDR3 amino acids: CASSLNPMASPYAGYNEQFF. In DNA form, the CDR3 reads TGCGCCAGCAGCTTGAACCCGATGGCCTCCCCGTATGCCGGGTACAATGAGCAGTTCTTC. The complete variable domain, with remaining parts taken from reference TRBV5-1 and TRBJ2-1, reads KAGVTQTPRYLIKTRGQQVTLSCSPISGHRSVSWYQQTPGQGLQFLFEYFSETQRNKGNFPGRFSGRQFSNSRSEMNVSTLELGDSALYLCASSLNPMASPYAGYNEQFFGPGTRLTVL.

This clonotype was picked up many times. The gene calls are TRBV6-6 and TRBJ2-6, with 12 bases fitting TRBD1. CDR1 and CDR2 from the germline V gene are MNHNY and SVGAGI (reference sequence). V lost 6 bases, J lost 0 bases, and 15 bases stayed unmatched. CDR3 size: 21 residues. CDR3 DNA sequence: TGTGCCAGCAGCCGAGAACCGGGACAGGGGGCGACGAGCTCTGGGGCCAACGTCCTGACTTTC. Translated, it gives CASSREPGQGATSSGANVLTF.

The sample holds many counts of this clonotype. The genes are TRBV20-1 and TRBJ1-2; tentatively, D is TRBD1 (6 bases). The CDR3 loop spans 15 amino acids. The germline V gene has CDR1 DFQATT and CDR2 SNEGSKA (reference sequence). The V and J ends lost 1 base and 8 bases respectively, with 20 bases between them. CDR3 protein: CSARVAQRGGAGYTF. CDR3 bases: TGCAGTGCTAGAGTCGCCCAAAGGGGGGGCGCAGGCTACACCTTC.

This clonotype was counted at least ten times. This chain links TRBV5-5 with TRBJ2-6; no clear D. The V and J ends lost 1 base and 4 bases respectively, with 9 bases between them. The CDR3 sequence is 15 residues long. Per the germline V gene, CDR1 is SGHKS and CDR2 is YYEKEE (reference sequence). As DNA, the CDR3 is TGTGCCAGCAGCTTGCCGAGGTCAGGGGCCAACGTCCTGACTTTC. This codes for CASSLPRSGANVLTF.

This clonotype appeared many times. The chain recombines TRBV5-1 with TRBJ2-3; TRBD2 matches 12 bases. V shed 4 bases and J 7 bases; nucleotides not matched to a gene: 10. Germline V lookup: CDR1 SGHRS, CDR2 YFSETQ. This CDR3 is 16 amino acids long. CDR3 nucleotide sequence: TGCGCCAGCAGCCGCCCGCTAGCGGGGGGGAGCCATACGCAGTATTTT. Translated: CASSRPLAGGSHTQYF. Variable domain in full (rest from reference TRBV5-1 and TRBJ2-3): KAGVTQTPRYLIKTRGQQVTLSCSPISGHRSVSWYQQTPGQGLQFLFEYFSETQRNKGNFPGRFSGRQFSNSRSEMNVSTLELGDSALYLCASSRPLAGGSHTQYFGPGTRLTVL.